Listed below are T cell receptor beta chains from one sample, sequenced in a study of cytomegalovirus exposure and HLA in healthy donors. Sequencing used immunoSEQ multiplex PCR; TCRdb keeps in-frame clones, though not all of them. The data hold nearly 110,000 clones, with about 80% observed a single time. What was sequenced was PBMCs. The receptors come from a young man in good health and CMV-seropositive. Both conserved end residues are part of each CDR3. The D gene is left open where the match is weak. Clone sizes are given selectively: once, few, many, or a class where the clone is expanded.

v_call: TRBV6-1
j_call: TRBJ1-1
d_call: TRBD1
clone_size: few
cdr3_aa: CASSELTGNLGTEAFF
cdr3_nt: TGTGCCAGCAGTGAACTGACAGGGAACCTTGGAACTGAAGCTTTCTTT

v_call: TRBV4-1
j_call: TRBJ2-7
d_call: TRBD1
clone_size: .
cdr3_aa: CASSQGGQGSYEQYF
cdr3_nt: TGCGCCAGCAGCCAAGGGGGACAGGGAAGCTACGAGCAGTACTTC

v_call: TRBV10-1
j_call: TRBJ1-2
d_call: .
clone_size: .
cdr3_aa: CASSEEQSYGYTF
cdr3_nt: TGCGCCAGCAGTGAGGAACAGAGTTATGGCTACACCTTC

v_call: TRBV5-1
j_call: TRBJ1-1
d_call: .
clone_size: .
cdr3_aa: CASSLGQEATEAFF
cdr3_nt: TGCGCCAGCAGCTTGGGTCAGGAGGCCACTGAAGCTTTCTTT

v_call: TRBV28
j_call: TRBJ2-1
d_call: TRBD1
clone_size: .
cdr3_aa: CASSSPGTGDYNEQFF
cdr3_nt: TGTGCCAGCAGTTCGCCCGGGACAGGGGACTACAATGAGCAGTTCTTC

v_call: TRBV7-2
j_call: TRBJ1-5
d_call: .
clone_size: .
cdr3_aa: CASSPYGISEPQHF
cdr3_nt: TGTGCCAGCAGCCCATACGGGATCTCGGAGCCCCAGCATTTT

v_call: TRBV5-1
j_call: TRBJ1-1
d_call: .
clone_size: .
cdr3_aa: CASSLAAVGGENTEAFF
cdr3_nt: TGCGCCAGCAGCTTGGCCGCGGTGGGTGGAGAGAACACTGAAGCTTTCTTT

v_call: TRBV5-6
j_call: TRBJ2-1
d_call: TRBD2
clone_size: .
cdr3_aa: CASRSGLAGDNEQFF
cdr3_nt: TGTGCCAGCAGGTCGGGACTAGCGGGGGACAATGAGCAGTTCTTC

v_call: TRBV11-2
j_call: TRBJ1-2
d_call: TRBD1
clone_size: few
cdr3_aa: CASSWDRGNYGYTF
cdr3_nt: TGTGCCAGCAGCTGGGACAGGGGTAACTATGGCTACACCTTC

v_call: TRBV7-9
j_call: TRBJ2-3
d_call: .
clone_size: .
cdr3_aa: CSSSLGAYTQYF
cdr3_nt: TGTTCCAGCAGCTTAGGGGCGTATACGCAGTATTTT

v_call: TRBV27
j_call: TRBJ2-7
d_call: .
clone_size: .
cdr3_aa: CASSPTGLYEQYF
cdr3_nt: TGTGCCAGCAGTCCGACAGGACTCTACGAGCAGTACTTC

v_call: TRBV5-1
j_call: TRBJ2-5
d_call: TRBD2
clone_size: .
cdr3_aa: CASSIWTSGGETQYF
cdr3_nt: TGCGCCAGCAGCATCTGGACTAGCGGGGGAGAGACCCAGTACTTC

v_call: TRBV7-2
j_call: TRBJ1-2
d_call: .
clone_size: .
cdr3_aa: CASTSYSGFGYTF
cdr3_nt: TGTGCCAGCACCTCTTATTCAGGGTTTGGCTACACCTTC

v_call: TRBV19
j_call: TRBJ1-4
d_call: .
clone_size: .
cdr3_aa: CASSIDQGNGEKLFF
cdr3_nt: TGTGCCAGTAGTATAGATCAGGGGAACGGCGAAAAACTGTTTTTT

v_call: TRBV5-1
j_call: TRBJ1-3
d_call: .
clone_size: .
cdr3_aa: CASSPQVNSGNTIYF
cdr3_nt: TGCGCCAGCAGCCCACAGGTCAACTCTGGAAACACCATATATTTT

v_call: TRBV5-1
j_call: TRBJ2-2
d_call: TRBD1
clone_size: .
cdr3_aa: CASSLTGDHHDTGELFF
cdr3_nt: TGCGCCAGCAGCTTGACAGGGGATCACCACGACACCGGGGAGCTGTTTTTT

v_call: TRBV5-6
j_call: TRBJ2-7
d_call: .
clone_size: .
cdr3_aa: CASSLGRGTASYEQYF
cdr3_nt: TGTGCCAGCAGCTTGGGGAGGGGAACAGCCTCCTACGAGCAGTACTTC

v_call: TRBV5-1
j_call: TRBJ2-1
d_call: TRBD1
clone_size: .
cdr3_aa: CASSWTGWEGQFF
cdr3_nt: TGCGCCAGCAGCTGGACAGGGTGGGAAGGGCAGTTCTTC

v_call: TRBV5-1
j_call: TRBJ2-5
d_call: TRBD1
clone_size: .
cdr3_aa: CASTIGQGLETQYF
cdr3_nt: TGCGCCAGCACGATCGGACAGGGACTCGAGACCCAGTACTTC

v_call: TRBV6-5
j_call: TRBJ1-1
d_call: TRBD1
clone_size: few
cdr3_aa: CASSPLDRESTEAFF
cdr3_nt: TGTGCCAGCAGTCCTCTGGACAGGGAGAGCACTGAAGCTTTCTTT

v_call: TRBV6-1
j_call: TRBJ2-1
d_call: .
clone_size: .
cdr3_aa: CASSVQGRNEQFF
cdr3_nt: TGTGCCAGCAGTGTCCAGGGTCGGAATGAGCAGTTCTTC

v_call: TRBV9
j_call: TRBJ1-6
d_call: .
clone_size: .
cdr3_aa: CASSVEGGTNSPLHF
cdr3_nt: TGTGCCAGCAGCGTAGAGGGGGGGACTAATTCACCCCTCCACTTT

v_call: TRBV6-4
j_call: TRBJ1-1
d_call: .
clone_size: few
cdr3_aa: CASSDSGGFTEAFF
cdr3_nt: TGTGCCAGCAGTGACTCGGGAGGGTTCACTGAAGCTTTCTTT

v_call: TRBV7-9
j_call: TRBJ1-1
d_call: .
clone_size: .
cdr3_aa: CASSPSTGASEAFF
cdr3_nt: TGTGCCAGCAGTCCCTCGACTGGGGCGTCTGAAGCTTTCTTT

v_call: TRBV2
j_call: TRBJ2-2
d_call: .
clone_size: .
cdr3_aa: CASSGQTGELFF
cdr3_nt: TGTGCCAGCAGTGGACAGACCGGGGAGCTGTTTTTT

v_call: TRBV11-2
j_call: TRBJ2-4
d_call: .
clone_size: .
cdr3_aa: CASRQIGGKNSQYF
cdr3_nt: TGTGCCAGCAGGCAGATTGGGGGCAAAAACAGTCAGTACTTC

v_call: TRBV2
j_call: TRBJ2-3
d_call: TRBD2
clone_size: .
cdr3_aa: CASRVLAGERTDTQYF
cdr3_nt: TGTGCCAGCAGGGTTCTAGCGGGGGAACGGACAGATACGCAGTATTTT

v_call: TRBV5-6
j_call: TRBJ1-2
d_call: .
clone_size: once
cdr3_aa: CASSSTGGEGSGYTF
cdr3_nt: TGTGCCAGCAGCTCCACGGGAGGGGAGGGTAGTGGCTACACCTTC

v_call: TRBV7-9
j_call: TRBJ1-6
d_call: .
clone_size: once
cdr3_aa: CASSLEPSNSPLHF
cdr3_nt: TGTGCCAGCAGCTTAGAGCCCTCTAATTCACCCCTCCACTTT

v_call: TRBV2
j_call: TRBJ2-2
d_call: TRBD1
clone_size: .
cdr3_aa: CASQARDSLRTGELFF
cdr3_nt: TGTGCCAGCCAAGCTAGGGACAGTCTGAGGACCGGGGAGCTGTTTTTT

v_call: TRBV7-3
j_call: TRBJ2-5
d_call: TRBD2
clone_size: .
cdr3_aa: CASSSSGGRQETQYF
cdr3_nt: TGTGCCAGCAGTTCTAGCGGGGGGCGCCAAGAGACCCAGTACTTC

v_call: TRBV5-6
j_call: TRBJ1-2
d_call: .
clone_size: .
cdr3_aa: CASSSLLLRYNGYTF
cdr3_nt: TGTGCCAGCAGCTCACTCCTCCTGCGGTACAATGGCTACACCTTC

v_call: TRBV5-1
j_call: TRBJ2-3
d_call: TRBD2
clone_size: .
cdr3_aa: CASSLGSGVTDTQYF
cdr3_nt: TGCGCCAGCAGCTTGGGTAGCGGGGTCACAGATACGCAGTATTTT

v_call: TRBV18
j_call: TRBJ2-1
d_call: .
clone_size: .
cdr3_aa: CASSRGGQATNEQFF
cdr3_nt: TGTGCCAGCTCCCGCGGGGGACAGGCGACCAATGAGCAGTTCTTC

v_call: TRBV21-1
j_call: TRBJ2-1
d_call: .
clone_size: .
cdr3_aa: CASSKAQGAIDYNEQFF
cdr3_nt: TGTGCCAGCAGCAAAGCTCAGGGGGCAATCGACTACAATGAGCAGTTCTTC

v_call: TRBV5-1
j_call: TRBJ2-7
d_call: TRBD2
clone_size: .
cdr3_aa: CASSLVAGSSYEQYF
cdr3_nt: TGCGCCAGCAGCTTGGTAGCGGGTAGCTCCTACGAGCAGTACTTC

v_call: TRBV9
j_call: TRBJ1-2
d_call: .
clone_size: .
cdr3_aa: CASSVDSLRGYTF
cdr3_nt: TGTGCCAGCAGCGTAGACTCACTACGGGGCTACACCTTC

v_call: TRBV11-3
j_call: TRBJ2-7
d_call: .
clone_size: .
cdr3_aa: CASSLASYQGPYEQYF
cdr3_nt: TGTGCCAGCAGCTTAGCTTCCTACCAGGGTCCCTACGAGCAGTACTTC

v_call: TRBV11-3
j_call: TRBJ2-5
d_call: TRBD1
clone_size: .
cdr3_aa: CASSWGGTGQETQYF
cdr3_nt: TGTGCCAGCAGCTGGGGCGGGACAGGTCAAGAGACCCAGTACTTC

v_call: TRBV30
j_call: TRBJ2-5
d_call: .
clone_size: once
cdr3_aa: CAWSGGPQETQYF
cdr3_nt: TGTGCCTGGAGTGGGGGGCCGCAAGAGACCCAGTACTTC

v_call: TRBV18
j_call: TRBJ1-4
d_call: .
clone_size: .
cdr3_aa: CASSPMTATNEKLFF
cdr3_nt: TGTGCCAGCTCACCAATGACAGCAACTAATGAAAAACTGTTTTTT

v_call: TRBV5-1
j_call: TRBJ1-1
d_call: .
clone_size: .
cdr3_aa: CASSGEGPKAFF
cdr3_nt: TGCGCCAGCAGCGGGGAGGGTCCTAAAGCTTTCTTT

v_call: TRBV2
j_call: TRBJ2-4
d_call: TRBD2
clone_size: .
cdr3_aa: CASRFGGGADIQYF
cdr3_nt: TGTGCCAGCCGATTTGGCGGGGGGGCCGACATTCAGTACTTC

v_call: TRBV7-9
j_call: TRBJ1-6
d_call: .
clone_size: once
cdr3_aa: CASSSAGNPNSPLHF
cdr3_nt: TGTGCCAGCAGCTCAGCCGGGAACCCAAATTCACCCCTCCACTTT

v_call: TRBV11-3
j_call: TRBJ2-1
d_call: TRBD2
clone_size: .
cdr3_aa: CASSAGTSGGGNEQFF
cdr3_nt: TGTGCCAGCAGCGCCGGGACTAGCGGGGGAGGGAATGAGCAGTTCTTC

v_call: TRBV6-1
j_call: TRBJ1-1
d_call: .
clone_size: .
cdr3_aa: CASSLTTDMNTEAFF
cdr3_nt: TGTGCCAGCAGTTTAACAACAGACATGAACACTGAAGCTTTCTTT

v_call: TRBV6-4
j_call: TRBJ2-3
d_call: TRBD2
clone_size: .
cdr3_aa: CASSESGGATDTQYF
cdr3_nt: TGTGCCAGCAGTGAGAGCGGGGGGGCGACAGATACGCAGTATTTT